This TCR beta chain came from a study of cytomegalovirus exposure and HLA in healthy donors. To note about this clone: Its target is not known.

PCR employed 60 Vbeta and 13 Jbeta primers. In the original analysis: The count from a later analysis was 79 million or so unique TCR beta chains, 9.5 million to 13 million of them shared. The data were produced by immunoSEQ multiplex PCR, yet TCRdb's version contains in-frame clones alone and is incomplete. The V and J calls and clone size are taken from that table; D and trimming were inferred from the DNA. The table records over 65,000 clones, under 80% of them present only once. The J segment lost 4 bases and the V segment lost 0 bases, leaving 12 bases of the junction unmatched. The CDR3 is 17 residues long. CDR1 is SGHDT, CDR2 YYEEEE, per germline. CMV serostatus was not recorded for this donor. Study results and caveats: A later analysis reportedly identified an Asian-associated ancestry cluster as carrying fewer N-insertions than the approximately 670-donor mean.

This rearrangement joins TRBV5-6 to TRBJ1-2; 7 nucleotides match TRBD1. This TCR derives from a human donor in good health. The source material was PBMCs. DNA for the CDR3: TGTGCCAGCAGCTTGGTTAAGGGGGCAGCGACGTCCTATGGCTACACCTTC. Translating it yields CASSLVKGAATSYGYTF.